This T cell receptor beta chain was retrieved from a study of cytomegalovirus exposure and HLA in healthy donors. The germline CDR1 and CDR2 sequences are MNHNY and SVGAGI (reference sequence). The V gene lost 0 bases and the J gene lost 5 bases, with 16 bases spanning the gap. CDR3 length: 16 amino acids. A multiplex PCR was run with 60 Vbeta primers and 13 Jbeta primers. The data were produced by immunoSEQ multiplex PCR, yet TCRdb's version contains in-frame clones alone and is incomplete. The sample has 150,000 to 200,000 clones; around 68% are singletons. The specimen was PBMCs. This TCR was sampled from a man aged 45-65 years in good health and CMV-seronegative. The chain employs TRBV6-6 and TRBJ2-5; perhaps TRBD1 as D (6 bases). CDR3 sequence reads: CASSYSLAQGRETQYF. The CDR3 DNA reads TGTGCCAGCAGTTACTCGTTAGCTCAGGGGCGGGAGACCCAGTACTTC.